This T cell receptor (beta chain) comes out of a study of cytomegalovirus exposure and HLA in healthy donors. The PCR ran on 60 Vbeta and 13 Jbeta primers. The assay was immunoSEQ multiplex PCR, and TCRdb's table has in-frame clones only and misses some. This table has 200,000 or so clones, roughly 80% appearing once. The germline gives CDR1 SNHLY, CDR2 FYNNEI. The V and J ends lost 7 bases and 6 bases, in that order; junction bases with no gene match: 14. The CDR3 length is 17 residues. The chain carries TRBV2 and TRBJ2-3, with 12 bases that match TRBD2. This sequence originates from a woman in her fifties or sixties in good health and CMV-seropositive. Material for sequencing was PBMCs. CDR3: CASIKTSSGGASDTQYF. The CDR3 coding sequence is TGTGCCAGCATCAAGACTTCTAGCGGGGGGGCCTCGGATACGCAGTATTTT.